This TCR beta chain was sequenced for a study of shared clonotypes between healthy human individuals. Data came from immunoSEQ multiplex PCR; TCRdb stores just in-frame clones and leaves some out. The data contain under 2,000,000 clones, about 94% of them singletons. Terminally differentiated effector memory CD45RA+ cells were excluded by CCR7 positive selection of CD45RO-negative cells. This clonotype was obtained from a man between 18 and 35 years old in good health. The specimen sequenced was naive CD8+ T cells sorted from blood.

The CDR3 DNA is TGTGCCAGCAGCTGGACTAGCGGGAGGGAAGAGACCCAGTACTTC. Residues: CASSWTSGREETQYF. V and J are TRBV7-2 and TRBJ2-5; 15 bases match TRBD2. The CDR3 spans 15 residues. V dropped 4 bases and J dropped 3; count of bases not matched to a gene: 0. Germline CDR1 and CDR2: SGHTA and FQGNSA. The full variable domain, with the rest looked up from reference TRBV7-2 and TRBJ2-5, is GAGVSQSPSNKVTEKGKDVELRCDPISGHTALYWYRQSLGQGLEFLIYFQGNSAPDKSGLPSDRFSAERTGGSVSTLTIQRTQQEDSAVYLCASSWTSGREETQYFGPGTRLLVL.